This paragraph reports one T cell receptor (beta chain). Per the original methods: For nucleated cells, counts were estimated from reference gene primer amplification. The method was immunoSEQ multiplex PCR; TCRdb's version includes in-frame clones alone and lacks a portion of them. For V, J and clone size, that table is used; D and trimming come from the DNA. The table shows around 140,000 clones, with just over 85% occurring only once. The data derive from a study of blood T cell repertoires in COVID-19. Background on the study: COVID-19 samples, acute and convalescent, were from the United States, Italy and Spain. From T cells, B-cell-depleted T cells, or PBMCs came the material, which was cDNA or gDNA.

The CDR3 covers 15 residues. The ends were cut back, 3 bases at V and 6 bases at J, with 14 bases in the middle. CDR1 and CDR2 from the germline V gene are MRHNA and SNTAGT. V and J are TRBV6-4 and TRBJ2-2; TRBD1 might be the D (6 bases). The sample comprised peripheral blood. The sequence came from a woman aged 55-70 years with acute or convalescent COVID-19. The CDR3 reads CASSEGQGIPGELFF. Written as DNA, the CDR3 is TGTGCCAGCAGTGAAGGGCAGGGGATTCCCGGGGAGCTGTTTTTT.